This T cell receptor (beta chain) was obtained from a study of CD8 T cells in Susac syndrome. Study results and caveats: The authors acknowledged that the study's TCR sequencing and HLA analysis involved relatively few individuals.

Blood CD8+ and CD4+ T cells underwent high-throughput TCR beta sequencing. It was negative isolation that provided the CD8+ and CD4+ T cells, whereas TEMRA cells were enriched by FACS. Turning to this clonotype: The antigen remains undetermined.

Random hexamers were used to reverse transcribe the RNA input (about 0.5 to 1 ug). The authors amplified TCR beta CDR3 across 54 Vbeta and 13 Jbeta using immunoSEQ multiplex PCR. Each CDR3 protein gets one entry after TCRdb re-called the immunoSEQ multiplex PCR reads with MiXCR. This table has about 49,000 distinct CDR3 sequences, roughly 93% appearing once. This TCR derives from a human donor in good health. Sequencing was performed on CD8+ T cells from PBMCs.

In DNA, the CDR3 is TGTGCCAGCAGCTTGGGAGTTAATGGCTACACCTTC. It yields the protein CASSLGVNGYTF. The chain has TRBV7-9 and TRBJ1-2; unclear D gene. Germline loops: CDR1 SEHNR, CDR2 FQNEAQ (reference sequence). The V and J ends lost 3 bases and 6 bases respectively, with 8 bases between them. CDR3 length: 12 residues.